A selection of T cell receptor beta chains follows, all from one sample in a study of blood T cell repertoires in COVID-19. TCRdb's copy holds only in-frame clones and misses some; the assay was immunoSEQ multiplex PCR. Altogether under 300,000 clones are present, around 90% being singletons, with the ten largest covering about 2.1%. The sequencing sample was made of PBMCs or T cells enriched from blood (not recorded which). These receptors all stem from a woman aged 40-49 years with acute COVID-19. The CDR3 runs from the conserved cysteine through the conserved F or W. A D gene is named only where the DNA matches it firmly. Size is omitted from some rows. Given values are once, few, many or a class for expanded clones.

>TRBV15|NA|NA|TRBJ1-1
TGTGCCACCAGCAGAGATCTTGTCGCTGAAGCTTTCTTT
CATSRDLVAEAFF
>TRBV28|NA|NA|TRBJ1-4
TGTGCCAGCAGTCCCCCAGCAACTAATGAAAAACTGTTTTTT
CASSPPATNEKLFF
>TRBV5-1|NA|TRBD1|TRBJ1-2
TGCGCCAGCAGCTCCGTCGGACAGGGAGAATATGGCTACACCTTC
CASSSVGQGEYGYTF
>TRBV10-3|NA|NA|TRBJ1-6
TGTGCCATCAGTGACCTTGGACTTAATTCACCCCTCCACTTT
CAISDLGLNSPLHF
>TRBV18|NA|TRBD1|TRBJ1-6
TGTGCCAGCTCACTCACGTTTTCGGGAGGGGACAGTAATTCACCCCTCCACTTT
CASSLTFSGGDSNSPLHF
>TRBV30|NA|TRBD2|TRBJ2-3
TGTGCCTGGAGTCCAGGTCTAGCGGGTATTCAAGATACGCAGTATTTT
CAWSPGLAGIQDTQYF
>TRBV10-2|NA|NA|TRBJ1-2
TGCGCCAGCAGCGATGGACATGACTATGGCTACACCTTC
CASSDGHDYGYTF
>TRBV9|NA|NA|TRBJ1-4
TGTGCCAGCAGCCTCCCGGGGGCTAATGAAAAACTGTTTTTT
CASSLPGANEKLFF
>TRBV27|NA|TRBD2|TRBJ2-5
TGTGCCAGCAGTTCCCGGACTAGCGGGGACCAAGAGACCCAGTACTTC
CASSSRTSGDQETQYF
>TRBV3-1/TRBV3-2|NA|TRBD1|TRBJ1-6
TGTGCCAGCAGCCGCCAAACCGGGACAGGGGATTCACCCCTCCACTTT
CASSRQTGTGDSPLHF
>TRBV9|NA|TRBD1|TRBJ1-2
TGTGCCAGCAGCGTAGGGGACAGGAGGATGGGCCGTTATGGCTACACCTTC
CASSVGDRRMGRYGYTF
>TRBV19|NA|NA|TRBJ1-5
TGTGCCAGTAAGGGGGTCCGGGTTCATCAGCCCCAGCATTTT
CASKGVRVHQPQHF
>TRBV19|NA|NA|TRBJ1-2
TGTGCCAGTAGTATACCAGGTGGTAACTATGGCTACACCTTC
CASSIPGGNYGYTF
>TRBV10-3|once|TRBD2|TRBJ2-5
TGTGCCATCAGTCCTAGCGGGGTACAAGAGACCCAGTACTTC
CAISPSGVQETQYF
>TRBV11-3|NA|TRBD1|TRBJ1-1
TGTGCCAGCAGCTTTCAGGGGGCAAGGGACACTGAAGCTTTCTTT
CASSFQGARDTEAFF
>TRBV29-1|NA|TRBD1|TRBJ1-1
TGCAGCGTACCAGGACAGGGGTATTCTGAAGCTTTCTTT
CSVPGQGYSEAFF
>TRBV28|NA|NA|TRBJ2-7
TGTGCCAGCAGCGGCGGGGCGGACTCCTACGAGCAGTACTTC
CASSGGADSYEQYF
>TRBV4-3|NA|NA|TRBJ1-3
TGCGCCAGCAGCCAAGTTTTTGCGGGGGCGTGGGGAAACACCATATATTTT
CASSQVFAGAWGNTIYF
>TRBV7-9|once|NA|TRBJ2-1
TGTGCCAGCAGCTTAGCACAAAACAATGAGCAGTTCTTC
CASSLAQNNEQFF
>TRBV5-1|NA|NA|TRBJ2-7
TGCGCCAGCAGCGCAGGGTCTAACGAGCAGTACTTC
CASSAGSNEQYF
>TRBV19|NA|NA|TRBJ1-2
TGTGCCAGTAGTGGCGACTGGCGGAGCTATGGCTACACCTTC
CASSGDWRSYGYTF
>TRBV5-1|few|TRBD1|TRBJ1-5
TGCGCCAGCAGCTGGGGGGACAGTGGTCAGCCCCAGCATTTT
CASSWGDSGQPQHF
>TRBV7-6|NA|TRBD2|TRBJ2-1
TGTGCCAGCAGCAAAGCTAGCGGGGGCCTATACAATGAGCAGTTCTTC
CASSKASGGLYNEQFF
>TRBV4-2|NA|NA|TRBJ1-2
TGTGCCAGCAGCCAAGAAAGGAACAGCCACTATGGCTACACCTTC
CASSQERNSHYGYTF
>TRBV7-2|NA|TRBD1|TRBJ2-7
TGTGCCAGCAGCTCGCAGGGGGCCTACGAGCAGTACTTC
CASSSQGAYEQYF
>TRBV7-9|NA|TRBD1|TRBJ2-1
TGTGCCAGCAGCGTACCGGGACAGGGAAAGAATGAGCAGTTCTTC
CASSVPGQGKNEQFF
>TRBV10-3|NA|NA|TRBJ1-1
TGTGCCATCAGAGATAACAGGGAACCCACTGAAGCTTTCTTT
CAIRDNREPTEAFF
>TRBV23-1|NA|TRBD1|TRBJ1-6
TGCGCCAGCAGACGACAGGGTGTGAATTCACCCCTCCACTTT
CASRRQGVNSPLHF
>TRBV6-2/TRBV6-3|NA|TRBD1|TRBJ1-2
TGTGCCAGCAGTCTGGACAGGGGATTTGGCTACACCTTC
CASSLDRGFGYTF
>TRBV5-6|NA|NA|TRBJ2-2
TGTGCCAGCAGCTTGGAGGGAGAGAACACCGGGGAGCTGTTTTTT
CASSLEGENTGELFF
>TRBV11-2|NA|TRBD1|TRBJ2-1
TGTGCCAGCAGCCCCGGGGACAGGGTCTTCAATGAGCAGTTCTTC
CASSPGDRVFNEQFF
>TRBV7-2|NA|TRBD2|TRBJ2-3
TGTGCCAGCAGCTTAGTTGGCGGCGGGGGGGCCCGGGATACGCAGTATTTT
CASSLVGGGGARDTQYF
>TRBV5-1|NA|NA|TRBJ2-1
TGCGCCAGCAGCCTTACTGGGGGGGGCCACAATGAGCAGTTCTTC
CASSLTGGGHNEQFF
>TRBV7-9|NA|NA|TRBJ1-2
TGTGCCAGCAGCACCAGGGTTCCTGGCTACACCTTC
CASSTRVPGYTF
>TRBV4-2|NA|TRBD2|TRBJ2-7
TGTGCCAGCAGCCTACGGGGGCTAGCGGGAGGATCCGACGTGGGCTACGAGCAGTACTTC
CASSLRGLAGGSDVGYEQYF
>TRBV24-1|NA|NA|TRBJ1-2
TGTGCCACCAGTCCACGGGGGACTAACTATGGCTACACCTTC
CATSPRGTNYGYTF
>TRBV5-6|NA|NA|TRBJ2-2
TGTGCCAGCAGCTTGGGGGCAGCGAACACCGGGGAGCTGTTTTTT
CASSLGAANTGELFF
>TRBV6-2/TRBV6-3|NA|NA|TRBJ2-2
TGTGCCAGCAGTTACCGGGGGGCCACTACCGGGGAGCTGTTTTTT
CASSYRGATTGELFF
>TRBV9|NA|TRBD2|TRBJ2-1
TGTGCCAGCAGCACCCGGGACTACTCCAATGAGCAGTTCTTC
CASSTRDYSNEQFF
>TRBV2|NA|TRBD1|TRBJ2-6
TGTGCCAGCAGTGAAGCCAGAACCAGGGGGCCTGGGGCCAACGTCCTGACTTTC
CASSEARTRGPGANVLTF
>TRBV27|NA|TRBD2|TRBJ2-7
TGTGCCAGCAGGACTAGCGGGGGCTACGAGCAGTACTTC
CASRTSGGYEQYF
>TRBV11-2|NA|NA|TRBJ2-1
TGTGCCAGCATCAGCAGCCAGGGCTACAATGAGCAGTTCTTC
CASISSQGYNEQFF
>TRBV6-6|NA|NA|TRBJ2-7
TGTGCCAGCAGTACCAGGACCGGGATATACGAGCAGTACTTC
CASSTRTGIYEQYF
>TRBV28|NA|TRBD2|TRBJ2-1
TGTGCCAGCAGTCCCTGGACTAGCGCCTACAATGAGCAGTTCTTC
CASSPWTSAYNEQFF
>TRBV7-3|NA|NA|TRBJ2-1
TGTGCCAGCAGCCCATCCCCTAAACAGGGTGAGCAGTTCTTC
CASSPSPKQGEQFF
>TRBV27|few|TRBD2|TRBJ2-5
TGTGCCACGGGGACCTCAGGGAGCGGGAGGGCCCCAGAGACCCAGTACTTC
CATGTSGSGRAPETQYF
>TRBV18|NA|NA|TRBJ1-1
TGTGCCAGCTCACCGACGGGGTTGGGTACTGAAGCTTTCTTT
CASSPTGLGTEAFF
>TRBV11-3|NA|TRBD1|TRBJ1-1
TGTGCCAGCAGCAAAGACGTTACAGGGGGCACTGAAGCTTTCTTT
CASSKDVTGGTEAFF
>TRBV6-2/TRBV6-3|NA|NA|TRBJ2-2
TGTGCCAGCAGTTATGGAGGTCGGGACACCGGGGAGCTGTTTTTT
CASSYGGRDTGELFF
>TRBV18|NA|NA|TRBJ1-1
TGTGCCAGCTCACCGAAAGGCCTGGCGGCGGGGACTGAAGCTTTCTTT
CASSPKGLAAGTEAFF
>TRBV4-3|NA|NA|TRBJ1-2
TGCGCCAGCAGCCAGAGCCTACAGGGCGACTATGGCTACACCTTC
CASSQSLQGDYGYTF
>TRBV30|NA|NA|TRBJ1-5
TGTGCCTGGAGCGCGGACAGATATCAGCCCCAGCATTTT
CAWSADRYQPQHF
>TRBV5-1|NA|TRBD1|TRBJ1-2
TGCGCCAGCAGCCCCCCCGGGACAGGGGCAGGTGGCTACACCTTC
CASSPPGTGAGGYTF
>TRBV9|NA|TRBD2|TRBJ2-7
TGTGCCAGCGGCGGCGGGGGGGCGTTCGAGCAGTACTTC
CASGGGGAFEQYF
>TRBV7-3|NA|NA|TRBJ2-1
TGTGCCAGCAGCCCAGGACTACCCGAAAATGAGCAGTTCTTC
CASSPGLPENEQFF